These 28 T cell receptor beta chains came from one sample sequenced in a study of blood T cell repertoires in COVID-19. The protocol was immunoSEQ multiplex PCR, while the TCRdb copy is restricted to in-frame clones and leaves out a portion. The repertoire consists of 200,000 to 250,000 clones, with approximately 87% occurring once and the leading ten covering roughly 2.2%. Sequences were obtained from peripheral blood. All receptors derive from a woman aged 45-65 years with acute or convalescent COVID-19.

This clone was counted only a few times. Other DNA sequences in the sample encode the same CDR3. J is TRBJ1-4 and V is TRBV4-2, with 8 bases identical to TRBD1. Per the germline V gene, CDR1 is LGHNA and CDR2 is YNFKEQ. V shed 0 bases and J 4 bases; nucleotides not matched to a gene: 1. The CDR3 loop spans 15 amino acids. The CDR3 loop reads CASSQDGQGNEKLFF. CDR3 DNA: TGTGCCAGCAGCCAAGATGGACAGGGTAATGAAAAACTGTTTTTT.

The chain links TRBV9 to TRBJ1-3; 7 bases are shared with TRBD1. The V gene end was trimmed by 6 bases and the J gene end by 8 bases; junction bases not matched to a gene: 11. Germline V gives CDR1 SGDLS, CDR2 YYNGEE. This CDR3 spans 14 amino acids. CDR3 in DNA: TGTGCCAGCAAATCTGACAGGGTGAAGGACACCATATATTTT. It is translated as CASKSDRVKDTIYF.

This chain connects TRBV7-9 to TRBJ2-3; TRBD2 aligns across 8 bases. This CDR3 spans 14 amino acids. The germline V gene has CDR1 SEHNR and CDR2 FQNEAQ (reference sequence). Trimming cost V 5 bases and J 4 bases; bases outside gene matches: 5. CDR3 sequence: CASSPGGGADTQYF. CDR3 nucleotide sequence: TGTGCCAGCAGCCCCGGGGGGGGTGCAGATACGCAGTATTTT. Variable domain in full (rest from reference TRBV7-9 and TRBJ2-3): DTGVSQNPRHKITKRGQNVTFRCDPISEHNRLYWYRQTLGQGPEFLTYFQNEAQLEKSRLLSDRFSAERPKGSFSTLEIQRTEQGDSAMYLCASSPGGGADTQYFGPGTRLTVL.

This chain's CDR3 is CASSHRTPGGTEAFF. Written as DNA, the CDR3 is TGTGCCAGCAGCCATCGGACCCCCGGGGGGACTGAAGCTTTCTTT. This sequence joins TRBV3-1 (or the pseudogene TRBV3-2) and TRBJ1-1; D may be TRBD1 (5 bases). CDR3 size: 15 residues. The germline V and J ends were trimmed by 3 bases and 5 bases, with 16 bases remaining between them. Germline lookup yields CDR1 LGHDT and CDR2 YNNKEL (reference sequence).

The chain joins TRBV11-3 to TRBJ1-3, with unresolved D. The CDR3 runs to 14 residues. Trimming pared 5 bases from V and 5 bases from J, leaving 13 bases between. CDR1 is SGHNT and CDR2 is YENEEA in the germline V gene. The CDR3 protein is CASSPASGRNTIYF. Written as DNA, the CDR3 is TGTGCCAGCAGCCCGGCTAGTGGCAGAAACACCATATATTTT.

This clone is a singleton in its sample. The rearrangement joins TRBV27 to TRBJ2-3; D call uncertain. The CDR3 spans 18 residues. Trimming left V 4 bases short and J 0 bases short, with 20 bases between. Per the germline V gene, CDR1 is MNHEY and CDR2 is SMNVEV (reference sequence). CDR3 DNA sequence: TGTGCCAGCAGTTCCTTTCCGCTGGTCGGCAGGAGCACAGATACGCAGTATTTT. Protein sequence: CASSSFPLVGRSTDTQYF.

V usage is TRBV4-1 and J usage is TRBJ2-5; the match to TRBD2 covers 10 bases. CDR3 length: 18 amino acids. From germline, CDR1 is MGHRA and CDR2 YSYEKL. V was clipped by 0 bases and J by 5 bases; unmatched bases: 12. For the CDR3, the DNA is TGCGCCAGCAGCCAAGATCGAGCAAGCGGGGGGGCGTGGGAGACCCAGTACTTC. Its translation is CASSQDRASGGAWETQYF.

The CDR3 DNA reads as TGTGCCAGCAGCGTGACGTGGACAGGGCTTGAAGCTTTCTTT. It specifies CASSVTWTGLEAFF. This chain joins TRBV7-2 and TRBJ1-1, with TRBD1 matching 8 bases. CDR1 and CDR2 from the germline V gene are SGHTA and FQGNSA. V shed 5 bases, J shed 7 bases, and the junction held 9 bases outside the gene matches. This CDR3 contains 14 residues.

This chain joins TRBV5-1 and TRBJ2-3; 12 nucleotides agree with TRBD2. Germline V gene lookup returns CDR1 SGHRS and CDR2 YFSETQ. V shed 2 bases, J shed 4 bases, and the junction held 5 bases outside the gene matches. The CDR3 spans 16 residues. CDR3 loop: CASSFGGLAGSDTQYF. CDR3 nucleotides: TGCGCCAGCAGCTTTGGAGGACTAGCGGGATCAGATACGCAGTATTTT.

The chain uses TRBV30 and TRBJ2-7, with TRBD1 matching over 7 bases. Germline V gives CDR1 GTSNPN, CDR2 SVGIG (reference sequence). Unmatched junction bases numbered 9, after V lost 5 bases and J lost 5 bases. The CDR3 is made up of 13 amino acids. The CDR3 is CAWAGTAIHEQYF. CDR3 DNA: TGTGCCTGGGCCGGGACAGCAATCCACGAGCAGTACTTC.

This clone was counted a single time. The chain joins TRBV4-1 to TRBJ2-3; D may be TRBD2 (5 bases). Trimming shortened V by 4 bases and J by 6 bases, and 8 bases separated the two germline ends. CDR3 length equals 12 residues. Germline loops: CDR1 MGHRA, CDR2 YSYEKL. The CDR3 reads CASSPERDTQYF. CDR3 DNA sequence: TGCGCCAGCAGCCCAGAGCGGGATACGCAGTATTTT.

The gene calls are TRBV6-1 and TRBJ2-7, with D tentatively TRBD2 (6 bases). Germline CDR1 and CDR2: MNHNS and SASEGT. Between the trimmed V and J ends, which lost 3 bases and 3 bases, there was a span of 15 bases. This CDR3 has 15 residues. CDR3 in DNA: TGTGCCAGCAGTGACCTTGAAGGGGACTTCTACGAGCAGTACTTC. It codes for CASSDLEGDFYEQYF.

This chain links TRBV19 with TRBJ1-5; tentative D call: TRBD1 (5 bases). Trimming shortened V by 3 bases and J by 3 bases, and 15 bases separated the two germline ends. There are 16 residues in the CDR3. Germline CDR1 LNHDA, CDR2 SQIVND (reference sequence). The CDR3 spells CASSIRDDSPNQPQHF. CDR3 bases: TGTGCCAGTAGTATCAGAGACGACAGCCCCAATCAGCCCCAGCATTTT.

This chain links TRBV6-5 with TRBJ2-7; TRBD2 matches at 11 bases. From germline, CDR1 is MNHEY and CDR2 SVGAGI. V was pared by 7 bases and J by 3 bases, with 8 bases of the junction left unmatched. This CDR3 is 15 amino acids long. In DNA form, the CDR3 reads TGTGCCAGCATCAGGGGGCTAGCGGGGGGCTACGAGCAGTACTTC. Translation gives CASIRGLAGGYEQYF.

The gene calls are TRBV6-5 and TRBJ2-2, with D maybe TRBD1 (6 bases). CDR3 length: 16 amino acids. The ends were cut back, 4 bases at V and 0 bases at J, with 12 bases in the middle. From germline, CDR1 is MNHEY and CDR2 SVGAGI. CDR3 protein: CASSSGDIANTGELFF. CDR3 nucleotides: TGTGCCAGCAGTTCCGGGGACATCGCGAACACCGGGGAGCTGTTTTTT.

The V and J genes are TRBV27 and TRBJ1-2; 7 bases map to TRBD1. Looked up from germline, CDR1 is MNHEY and CDR2 is SMNVEV (reference sequence). The CDR3 is 14 residues long. With V trimmed by 5 bases and J by 3 bases, 6 bases remained unmatched. The CDR3 loop is CASSRGQTYYGYTF. CDR3 DNA: TGTGCCAGCAGTAGGGGACAGACCTACTATGGCTACACCTTC.

The chain couples TRBV27 to TRBJ2-7, with TRBD2 as a possible D gene (5 bases). The CDR3 consists of 15 residues. Germline V gene data show CDR1 as MNHEY and CDR2 as SMNVEV (reference sequence). The V end was cut by 5 bases, the J end by 0 bases, with 14 bases between. CDR3 nucleotide sequence: TGTGCCAGCAGTCCTGAGGGTACCTACTCCTACGAGCAGTACTTC. It translates to CASSPEGTYSYEQYF.

This chain joins TRBV6-6 and TRBJ1-5, with 7 bases lining up with TRBD1. V trimming: 6 bases; J trimming: 5 bases; junction bases outside the gene matches: 7. Germline V CDR1 and CDR2: MNHNY, SVGAGI (reference sequence). CDR3 length equals 14 residues. CDR3 nucleotide sequence: TGTGCCAGCAGCTTCAAGGGGGCCTATCAGCCCCAGCATTTT. Protein sequence: CASSFKGAYQPQHF.

This chain joins TRBV15 and TRBJ2-1, with D possibly being TRBD2 (6 bases). The V and J ends lost 5 bases and 0 bases respectively, with 14 bases between them. Germline V gene data show CDR1 as LNHNV and CDR2 as YYDKDF (reference sequence). CDR3 length: 16 amino acids. For the CDR3, the DNA is TGTGCCACCAGCGGTTTAGCGGAGAGCTCCTACAATGAGCAGTTCTTC. The encoded protein is CATSGLAESSYNEQFF.

The chain joins TRBV10-3 to TRBJ1-6; D uncertain. The CDR3 is 15 amino acids. V was pared by 9 bases and J by 2 bases, with 14 bases between. Germline loops: CDR1 ENHRY, CDR2 SYGVKD. CDR3 loop: CAILQVIPYNSPLHF. The DNA for the CDR3 is TGTGCCATTTTGCAGGTAATCCCCTATAATTCACCCCTCCACTTT.

This chain joins TRBV29-1 and TRBJ2-3, with D hard to call. Trimming pared 3 bases from V and 2 bases from J, leaving 9 bases between. The CDR3 loop spans 13 amino acids. The germline V gene encodes CDR1 SQVTM and CDR2 ANQGSEA. CDR3 in amino acids: CSVDVSSTDTQYF. The CDR3 coding sequence is TGCAGCGTTGACGTCAGTTCCACAGATACGCAGTATTTT.

The chain uses TRBV20-1 and TRBJ2-1; the D gene is possibly TRBD2 (6 bases). Trimming shortened V by 3 bases and J by 4 bases, and 16 bases separated the two germline ends. From germline, CDR1 is DFQATT and CDR2 SNEGSKA (reference sequence). This CDR3 spans 15 amino acids. CDR3 nucleotide sequence: TGCAGTGCTAGTGCCCCTGGACTAAATTACAATGAGCAGTTCTTC. Its translation: CSASAPGLNYNEQFF.

The gene calls are TRBV6-5 and TRBJ2-1, with 9 bases that match TRBD2. The CDR3 consists of 13 residues. After removal of 10 bases from V and 6 bases from J, the junction contained 7 bases not matched to a gene. From germline, CDR1 is MNHEY and CDR2 SVGAGI. The CDR3 DNA sequence: TGTGCCACTCGGCGGGAGGGCCCCAATGAGCAGTTCTTC. Translation gives CATRREGPNEQFF.

V is TRBV6-1 and J is TRBJ1-5, with TRBD1 matching over 7 bases. Germline loops: CDR1 MNHNS, CDR2 SASEGT. There are 17 residues in the CDR3. The junction had 9 bases not matched to a gene; V was cut back by 4 bases and J by 0 bases. The CDR3 loop reads CASSVRQGGYSNQPQHF. In DNA form, the CDR3 reads TGTGCCAGCAGTGTACGACAGGGCGGATATAGCAATCAGCCCCAGCATTTT.

The CDR3 spells CASRQGPQTTNEQFF. CDR3 sequence (DNA): TGTGCCAGCAGACAGGGACCGCAAACTACTAATGAGCAGTTCTTC. This sequence joins TRBV7-2 and TRBJ2-1, with D possibly being TRBD1 (6 bases). Trimming removed 6 bases at V and 7 bases at J, with 19 bases between. CDR1 and CDR2 (germline): SGHTA, FQGNSA. The CDR3 is 15 amino acids.

There are a few counts of this clone. The chain uses TRBV4-2 and TRBJ1-5; D is ambiguous. V was pared by 4 bases and J by 3 bases, with 16 bases between. The germline CDR1 and CDR2 sequences are LGHNA and YNFKEQ. The CDR3 sequence is 16 residues long. The CDR3 DNA is TGTGCCAGCAGCCCTACCCCAGGCAGCTCCAATCAGCCCCAGCATTTT. It translates to CASSPTPGSSNQPQHF.

This chain joins TRBV12-3 or TRBV12-4 and TRBJ2-1; 7 bases line up with TRBD1. Losses at the gene ends were 6 bases for V and 7 bases for J; bases not matched to a gene: 6. The CDR3 sequence is 13 residues long. CDR3 in DNA: TGTGCCAGCAGCCGGGGACAGTTGAATGAGCAGTTCTTC. As protein: CASSRGQLNEQFF.

The chain links TRBV7-2 to TRBJ2-2; 7 positions agree with TRBD1. The V segment lost 6 bases and the J segment 0 bases; nucleotides outside the gene matches: 4. CDR1 and CDR2 (germline): SGHTA, FQGNSA. This CDR3 has 15 residues. In DNA, the CDR3 is TGTGCCAGCAGGGTGACAGGGACGAACACCGGGGAGCTGTTTTTT. Translating it yields CASRVTGTNTGELFF.